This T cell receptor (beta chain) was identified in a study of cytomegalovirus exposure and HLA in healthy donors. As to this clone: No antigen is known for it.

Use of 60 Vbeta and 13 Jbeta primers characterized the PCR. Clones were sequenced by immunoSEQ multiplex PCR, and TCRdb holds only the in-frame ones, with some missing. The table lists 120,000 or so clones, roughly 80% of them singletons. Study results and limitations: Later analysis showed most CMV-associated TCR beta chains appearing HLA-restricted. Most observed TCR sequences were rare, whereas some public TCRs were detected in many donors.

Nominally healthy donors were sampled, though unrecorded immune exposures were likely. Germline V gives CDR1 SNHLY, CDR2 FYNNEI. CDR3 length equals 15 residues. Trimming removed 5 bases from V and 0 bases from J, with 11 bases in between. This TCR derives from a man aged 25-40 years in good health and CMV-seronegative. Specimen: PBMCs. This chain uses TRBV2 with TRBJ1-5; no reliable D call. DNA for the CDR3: TGTGCCAGCAGTTCCGACACATATAGCAATCAGCCCCAGCATTTT. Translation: CASSSDTYSNQPQHF. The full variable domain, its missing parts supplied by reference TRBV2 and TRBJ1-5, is EPEVTQTPSHQVTQMGQEVILRCVPISNHLYFYWYRQILGQKVEFLVSFYNNEISEKSEIFDDQFSVERPDGSNFTLKIRSTKLEDSAMYFCASSSDTYSNQPQHFGDGTRLSIL.